This T cell receptor (beta chain) comes out of a study of a mutant IDH1 vaccine in newly diagnosed glioma. Whole-study context: The study gave patients eight vaccinations in weeks 1, 3, 5, 7, 11, 15, 19, 23.

Concerning this clone itself: Antigen specificity is unknown.

The V gene lost 5 bases and the J gene lost 5 bases, with 7 bases spanning the gap. The CDR3 has 12 residues. Germline V gives CDR1 MNHEY, CDR2 SVGAGI. Assay: immunoSEQ multiplex PCR; the TCRdb copy retains only in-frame clones and omits some. The table lists approximately 50,000 clones, 85% to 90% of them singletons. Time point here: week 23, last vaccination. All doses held 300 ug of mutant IDH1 20-mer peptide, with topical imiquimod. The TCR originated in a man aged 35-49 years with glioma. This sequence joins TRBV6-5 and TRBJ2-4; no clear D gene. The sequenced sample was PBMCs, obtained from a glioma patient whose treatment included an IDH1 peptide vaccine. CDR3 in DNA: TGTGCCAGCAGTAACAGACAAAACATTCAGTACTTC. It is translated as CASSNRQNIQYF.